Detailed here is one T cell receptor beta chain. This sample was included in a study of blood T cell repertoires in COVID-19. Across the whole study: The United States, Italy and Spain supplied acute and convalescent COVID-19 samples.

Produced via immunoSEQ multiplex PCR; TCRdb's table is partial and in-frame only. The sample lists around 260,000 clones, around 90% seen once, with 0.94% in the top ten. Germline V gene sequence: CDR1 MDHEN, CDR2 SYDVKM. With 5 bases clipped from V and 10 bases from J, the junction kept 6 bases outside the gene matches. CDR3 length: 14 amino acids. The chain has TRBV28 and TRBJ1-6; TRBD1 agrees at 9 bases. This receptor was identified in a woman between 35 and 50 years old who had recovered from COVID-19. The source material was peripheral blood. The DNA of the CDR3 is TGTGCCAGCAGTGTACAGGGGGCGCAATCACCCCTCCACTTT. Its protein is CASSVQGAQSPLHF.